This T cell receptor (beta chain) was observed in a study of tumor and adjacent non-tumor tissue in lung cancer (dated by TCRdb to between 2017 and 2018). About the full investigation: By cancer type, the cohort comprised around 11 adenocarcinoma patients, 2 squamous cell carcinoma patients and 1 small cell lung cancer patient. The study compared bulk TCRbeta repertoires from lung tumor tissue and matched distant non-tumor lung tissue of some 14 lung cancer patients. A total of some 130 million productive TCRbeta reads were generated by sequencing, corresponding to an average of approximately 4.3 million reads per sample. Fewer than 35 paired specimens, one tumor and one normal lung sample per patient, were profiled by TCRbeta CDR3 sequencing. Among the approximately 15 patients, ages ranged from about 31 to 80 years, about 10 were men and 5 were women, and disease was TNM stage I to III. The investigation overall reported the following: Tumor tissue showed significantly higher TCR diversity (inverse Simpson) than normal lung tissue, at about 400 vs 150 (P = 0.0075, Mann-Whitney U test). Significantly higher TCR diversity was found in younger patients, and higher tumor TCR diversity was associated with shorter overall and disease-free survival. A significantly larger cumulative share of the repertoire was made up by the top 100 clones in normal lung than in tumor tissue. Because peripheral blood was not sequenced, blood TCRbeta repertoires in the lung cancer patients of the study were not examined. The sequencing platform is not named in the methods, and unique molecular identifiers are not mentioned. With only roughly 14 patients in the cohort, the authors noted that larger samples and more detailed clinical data are needed.

Comment on this clonotype: Its target antigen remains unknown. At one boundary the junction diverges from the germline segment, which might be a read error.

For CDR1 and CDR2, the germline V gene lists MNHEY and SVGAGI. From the cysteine through the phenylalanine, the CDR3 covers 14 amino acids. Only the CDR3 DNA is retained, 42 bases long and in frame from the first base. The receptor library was made with multiplex PCR. TCRdb records Illumina HiSeq 2500 as the sequencer. TCRbeta libraries were constructed through three rounds of nested PCR with primers (Table S4) according to protocols modified from ARM-PCR. Before sequencing, PCR products of 200-500 bp were cut from the gel and purified using the QIAquick gel extraction kit. For the original study's pipeline: Trimmomatic was used to clean the reads, FLASH merged the cleaned reads into complete CDR3 sequences, and MiTCR assigned the sequences to V(D)J germline segments. VDJtools was used to compute clonal diversity as the inverse Simpson's index. In-frame sequences without a premature stop codon were defined as productive reads. Clones were called with MiXCR by TCRdb after fastp trimmed the public reads at Q25, and only in-frame beta chains were retained. Each entry is one CDR3 protein sequence, shown with its most common DNA and genes. TCRdb, not the original authors, processed these V and J calls. Counted in this sample were about 98,000 distinct CDR3 sequences; 80% of them appeared once. The top ten clones comprise roughly 29% of the sample.

RNA was isolated from bulk, unsorted tissue, and RNA quality was assessed with a NanoDrop ND-1000 and an Agilent 2100. Normal lung samples were distant non-tumor tissue taken more than 3 cm from the tumor edge. Donors were newly diagnosed lung cancer patients admitted for thoracic surgery in China between August and November 2014, without prior chemotherapy. Patients who had received previous radiotherapy or chemotherapy, or who had another concurrent cancer, were excluded from the study. Surgical tissue pieces of about 1-2.1 cm3 were preserved in RNAlater solution and were kept at -80 degrees C until use.

This receptor was obtained from a man between 60 and 75 years old with small cell lung cancer. The sequenced sample consisted of distant non-tumor lung tissue. The chain is made from TRBV6-5 and TRBJ2-7; 8 central nucleotides agree with TRBD1. The J call may be in error: the DNA end matches TRBJ2-1 better. The CDR3 is CASSYSGRGREQFF. The sequenced DNA is TGTGCCAGTAGTTACTCGGGCAGGGGGCGCGAGCAGTTCTTC.